This paragraph covers one T cell receptor (beta chain) sequence. The data stem from a study of CD8 T cells in Susac syndrome. Between the trimmed V and J ends, which lost 11 bases and 1 base, there was a span of 14 bases. CDR3 length: 13 amino acids. The germline V gene has CDR1 ENHRY and CDR2 SYGVKD. CD8+ and CD4+ blood T cells underwent TCR beta sequencing. The study used healthy donors as controls matched for age and sex. FACS was used to enrich TEMRA cells, whereas the CD8+ and CD4+ T cells were obtained by negative isolation. Reverse transcription of about 0.5 to 1 ug RNA used random hexamers. Across 54 Vbeta and 13 Jbeta, immunoSEQ multiplex PCR amplified TCR beta CDR3. One entry per CDR3 protein, called by TCRdb with MiXCR from the immunoSEQ multiplex PCR reads. The sample yields roughly 160,000 distinct CDR3 sequences, just under 95% seen once.

The chain employs TRBV10-3 and TRBJ1-1, with D tentatively TRBD1 (5 bases). The sample consisted of CD4+ T cells from PBMCs. This sequence was found in a human donor in good health. The CDR3 coding sequence is TGTGCCTCGGCTGGACACGGGAACACTGAAGCTTTCTTT. It specifies CASAGHGNTEAFF.